This T cell receptor beta chain originates from a study of blood T cell repertoires in COVID-19. About the research overall: The study drew acute and convalescent COVID-19 samples from the United States, Italy and Spain. In each case, the material was cDNA or gDNA derived from T cells, B-cell-depleted T cells, or PBMCs.

As processed by the authors: Amplification from reference gene primers served as the basis for estimated nucleated cell counts. The table came from immunoSEQ multiplex PCR; TCRdb's copy has only in-frame clones and leaves some out. V and J calls and clone size are those listed in that table; D and trimming were worked out from the DNA. The sample records 170,000 or so clones, over 60% being singletons. This clone was seen only once. There are 15 residues in the CDR3. V lost 6 bases and J lost 5, with 17 bases in between. Germline-derived CDR1 and CDR2 are MNHEY and SMNVEV (reference sequence). The sample consisted of peripheral blood. V is TRBV27 and J is TRBJ2-1; D might be TRBD1 (6 bases). This TCR came from a woman aged 70 to 79 with acute or convalescent COVID-19. CDR3 sequence (DNA): TGTGCCAGCAGGAGGGACACCCTTAGAGACAATGAGCAGTTCTTC. It codes for CASRRDTLRDNEQFF.